This T cell receptor beta chain is drawn from a study of T cell responses to AZD1222 COVID-19 vaccine. Study-level points and caveats: When two AZD1222 doses had been given, Spike-specific TCR breadth and depth rose. Most donors were white British and more were female, and clonal diversity was possibly underestimated. Baseline seropositives among AZD1222 recipients totaled only six or seven.

Profiling relied on immunoSEQ multiplex PCR, and the TCRdb table lists in-frame clones only, not all of them. The sample records about 94,000 clones, roughly 90% being singletons. CDR3 length: 14 residues. The ends lost 5 bases at V and 5 bases at J; junction bases unmatched: 7. CDR1 and CDR2 (germline): MNHEY, SMNVEV (reference sequence). On this clone: Its antigen remains unknown.

The receptor was derived from an adult who received the AZD1222 COVID-19 vaccine. This sample comprised peripheral blood, obtained 28 days after the second AZD1222 dose. This chain uses TRBV27 with TRBJ2-7, with 9 bases aligning to TRBD1. The CDR3 sequence is CASSPGTGSHEQYF. The CDR3 DNA is TGTGCCAGCAGTCCGGGGACAGGGAGCCACGAGCAGTACTTC.